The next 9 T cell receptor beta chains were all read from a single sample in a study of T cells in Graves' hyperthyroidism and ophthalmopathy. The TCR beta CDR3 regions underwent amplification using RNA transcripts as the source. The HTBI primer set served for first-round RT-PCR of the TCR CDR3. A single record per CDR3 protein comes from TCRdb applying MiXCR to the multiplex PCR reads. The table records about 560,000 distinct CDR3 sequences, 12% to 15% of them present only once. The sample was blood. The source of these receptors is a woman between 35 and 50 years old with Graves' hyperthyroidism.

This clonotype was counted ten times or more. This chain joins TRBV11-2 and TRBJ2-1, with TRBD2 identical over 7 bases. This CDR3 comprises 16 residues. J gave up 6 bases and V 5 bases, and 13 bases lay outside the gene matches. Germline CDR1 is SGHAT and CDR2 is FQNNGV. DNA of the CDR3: TGTGCCAGCAGCCCCCCCGGGCGGGAGTCCAGCAATGAGCAGTTCTTC. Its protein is CASSPPGRESSNEQFF.

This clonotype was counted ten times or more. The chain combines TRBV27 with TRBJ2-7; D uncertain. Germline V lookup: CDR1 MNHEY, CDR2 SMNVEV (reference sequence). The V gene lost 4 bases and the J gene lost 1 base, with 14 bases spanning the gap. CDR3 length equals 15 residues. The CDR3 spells CASSSDPYGSYEQYF. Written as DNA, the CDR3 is TGTGCCAGCAGTTCAGATCCCTACGGATCCTACGAGCAGTACTTC.

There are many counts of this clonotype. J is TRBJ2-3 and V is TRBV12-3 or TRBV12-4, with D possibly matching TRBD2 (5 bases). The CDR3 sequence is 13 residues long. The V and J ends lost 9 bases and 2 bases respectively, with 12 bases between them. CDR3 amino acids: CASQRYSTDTQYF. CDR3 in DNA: TGTGCCAGTCAGCGGTACTCCACAGATACGCAGTATTTT.

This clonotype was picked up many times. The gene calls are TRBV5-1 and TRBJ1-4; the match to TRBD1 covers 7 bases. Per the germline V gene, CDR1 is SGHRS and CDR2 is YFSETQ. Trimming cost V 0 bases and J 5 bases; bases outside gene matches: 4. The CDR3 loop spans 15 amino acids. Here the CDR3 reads CASSLDRGQNEKLFF. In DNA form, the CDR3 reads TGCGCCAGCAGCTTGGACAGGGGACAAAATGAAAAACTGTTTTTT.

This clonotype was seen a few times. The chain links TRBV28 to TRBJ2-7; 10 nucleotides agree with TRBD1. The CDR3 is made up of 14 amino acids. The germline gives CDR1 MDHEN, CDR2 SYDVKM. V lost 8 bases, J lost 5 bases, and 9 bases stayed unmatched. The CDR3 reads CASGGRDRGNEQYF. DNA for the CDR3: TGTGCCAGCGGGGGCCGGGACAGGGGAAACGAGCAGTACTTC.

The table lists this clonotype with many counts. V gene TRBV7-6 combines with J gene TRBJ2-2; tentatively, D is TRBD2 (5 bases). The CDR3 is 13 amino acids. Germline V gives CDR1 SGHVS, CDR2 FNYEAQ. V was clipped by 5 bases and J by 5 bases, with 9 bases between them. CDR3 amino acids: CASSISDTGELFF. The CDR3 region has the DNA TGTGCCAGCAGCATTAGCGATACCGGGGAGCTGTTTTTT.

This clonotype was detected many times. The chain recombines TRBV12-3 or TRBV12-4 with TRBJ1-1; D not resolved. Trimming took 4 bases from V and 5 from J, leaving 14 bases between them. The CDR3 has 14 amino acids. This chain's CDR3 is CASSSESMATEAFF. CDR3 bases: TGTGCCAGCAGTTCTGAGTCTATGGCGACTGAAGCTTTCTTT.

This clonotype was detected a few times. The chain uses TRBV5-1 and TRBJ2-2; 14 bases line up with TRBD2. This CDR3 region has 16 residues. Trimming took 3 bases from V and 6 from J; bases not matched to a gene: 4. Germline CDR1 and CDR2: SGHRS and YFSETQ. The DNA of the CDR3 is TGCGCCAGCAGCTCGGCGACTAGCGGGAGGGCCGGGGAGCTGTTTTTT. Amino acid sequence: CASSSATSGRAGELFF.

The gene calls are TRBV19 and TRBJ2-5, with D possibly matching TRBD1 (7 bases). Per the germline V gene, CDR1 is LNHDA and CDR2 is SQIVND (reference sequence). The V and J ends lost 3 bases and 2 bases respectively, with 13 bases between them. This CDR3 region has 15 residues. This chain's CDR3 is CASSMRRGLQETQYF. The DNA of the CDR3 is TGTGCCAGTAGTATGCGGAGGGGGCTACAAGAGACCCAGTACTTC.